The 26 T cell receptor beta chains below come from one sample, sequenced in a study of T cell repertoires in aging, cancer and after chemotherapy. Rearranged V-D-J TRB sequences were amplified with a mixed TRB-A/B primer pool. TCRdb re-derived calls from the multiplex PCR reads in MiXCR, one entry per CDR3 protein. The table records about 1,400 distinct CDR3 sequences, 20% to 25% of them present only once. Peripheral blood genomic DNA, not sorted cells or RNA, was the template. Source material: blood. These receptors were taken from a human donor with a solid tumor.

This clonotype is large. The chain joins TRBV6-5 to TRBJ2-3; the match to TRBD2 covers 12 bases. Germline values: CDR1 MNHEY, CDR2 SVGAGI. This CDR3 spans 17 amino acids. V was pared by 5 bases and J by 5 bases, with 11 bases of the junction left unmatched. This chain's CDR3 is CASSRRTSGGSLDTQYF. In DNA, the CDR3 is TGTGCCAGCAGTCGCCGTACTAGCGGGGGGTCCCTAGATACGCAGTATTTT.

This clonotype is large. The rearrangement links TRBV29-1 to TRBJ2-7; the D is unclear. The CDR3 is 13 residues long. With 7 bases removed from V and 2 bases from J, the gap between germline ends came to 15 bases. CDR1 SQVTM and CDR2 ANQGSEA come from the germline V gene. The CDR3 DNA reads as TGCAGCGCCGTGAGCCTACCTACCTACGAGCAGTACTTC. Residues: CSAVSLPTYEQYF.

Relative to its sample, this clonotype is medium-sized. Germline and junction disagree at one end, which may indicate a read error. The genes are TRBV5-1 and TRBJ2-3; 14 nucleotides agree with TRBD2. In germline, CDR1 is SGHRS, CDR2 YFSETQ. This CDR3 is 17 amino acids long. The CDR3 reads CASSLGLAGVGTDTQYF. The DNA for the CDR3 is TGCGCCAGCAGTTTGGGACTAGCGGGGGTTGGCACAGATACGCAGTATTTT.

This clonotype rates as medium-sized (0.01 to 0.1%). V usage is TRBV30 and J usage is TRBJ2-3; D perhaps matches TRBD1 (6 bases). Germline V gene lookup returns CDR1 GTSNPN and CDR2 SVGIG (reference sequence). V was cut by 3 bases and J by 7 bases, with 17 bases left in between. The CDR3 is made up of 14 amino acids. The CDR3 coding sequence is TGTGCCTGGAGCTTGACAGGTTCGGGGAATACGCAGTATTTT. This codes for CAWSLTGSGNTQYF. Full variable domain (missing parts from reference TRBV30 and TRBJ2-3): SQTIHQWPATLVQPVGSPLSLECTVEGTSNPNLYWYRQAAGRGLQLLFYSVGIGQISSEVPQNLSASRPQDRQFILSSKKLLLSDSGFYLCAWSLTGSGNTQYFGPGTRLTVL.

This clonotype was seen only a few times. This chain joins TRBV5-1 and TRBJ1-3; D is uncertain. The germline CDR1 and CDR2 sequences are SGHRS and YFSETQ. Trimming took off 4 bases at V and 0 bases at J, with 14 bases between the two ends. The CDR3 runs to 16 residues. The CDR3 bases are TGCGCCAGCAGCACCGCGGCGGGTTCCTCTGGAAACACCATATATTTT. Translation gives CASSTAAGSSGNTIYF.

By share, this clonotype ranks as medium-sized. This chain joins TRBV5-1 and TRBJ1-4; 7 bases are a match to TRBD1. This CDR3 region has 14 residues. The trim removed 9 bases at V and 6 bases at J, leaving 11 bases unmatched. CDR1 is SGHRS and CDR2 is YFSETQ in the germline V gene. CDR3 sequence: CATIQGQPYEKLFF. The DNA of the CDR3 is TGCGCCACTATCCAGGGACAGCCCTATGAAAAACTGTTTTTT.

Turning to this clonotype: No DNA is shown, since the ends of the CDR3 on it are uncertain; the CDR3 is the one TCRdb lists. The chain employs TRBV21-1 and TRBJ1-1. TRBV21-1 is noted as a pseudogene. From its first to its last residue, the CDR3 has 14 amino acids. This chain's CDR3 is CASSKVGGGTEAFF.

The J gene is TRBJ2-1, the V gene TRBV24-1; 8 bases are shared with TRBD2. CDR3 length equals 13 residues. V was clipped by 6 bases and J by 15 bases; unmatched bases: 12. Germline lookup yields CDR1 KGHDR and CDR2 SFDVKD. The CDR3 DNA follows: TGTGCCACCAGTTCAGTTTCGGCGGGAGGCCTGTTCTTC. This codes for CATSSVSAGGLFF.

V gene TRBV19 combines with J gene TRBJ2-1; 7 bases map to TRBD2. The CDR3 is 14 residues long. Germline V gives CDR1 LNHDA, CDR2 SQIVND (reference sequence). J was trimmed by 6 bases and V by 0 bases; bases with no gene match: 2. The CDR3 region has the DNA TGTGCCAGTAGTATAGAACTAGCGAGCAATGAGCAGTTCTTC. Its protein is CASSIELASNEQFF.

A few counts support this clonotype. As DNA, the CDR3 is TGTGCCAGCAGCTTAGGTCAGGTAGACCAGTACTTC. Encoded protein: CASSLGQVDQYF. V is TRBV11-2 and J is TRBJ2-5; D uncertain. Germline lookup yields CDR1 SGHAT and CDR2 FQNNGV. Trimming pared 1 base from V and 10 bases from J, leaving 10 bases between. The CDR3 has 12 residues.

This clonotype counts as medium-sized (0.01 to 0.1%). J is TRBJ1-5 and V is TRBV20-1; no firm D call. CDR1 DFQATT and CDR2 SNEGSKA come from the germline V gene (reference sequence). Trimming left V 3 bases short and J 2 bases short, with 14 bases between. The CDR3 extends over 15 amino acids. The CDR3: CSASNLRRGNQPQHF. In DNA, the CDR3 is TGCAGTGCTAGTAACCTCAGAAGGGGCAATCAGCCCCAGCATTTT.

By share of the sample, this clonotype is medium-sized (0.01 to 0.1%). The rearrangement links TRBV5-1 to TRBJ2-7; D unresolved. Between the trimmed V and J ends, which lost 0 bases and 2 bases, there was a span of 12 bases. Germline V gives CDR1 SGHRS, CDR2 YFSETQ. The CDR3 is 15 residues long. In nucleotides, the CDR3 is TGCGCCAGCAGCTTGGTGTCCGGGTCCACCTACGAGCAGTACTTC. Translating it yields CASSLVSGSTYEQYF.

J is TRBJ2-1 and V is TRBV10-1; D is perhaps TRBD1 (6 bases). There are 13 residues in the CDR3. Germline assignment: CDR1 WNHNN and CDR2 SYGVQD (reference sequence). V lost 7 bases, J lost 9 bases, and 16 bases lay in between. CDR3: CASTLTQGTEQFF. CDR3 sequence (DNA): TGCGCCAGCACCCTGACACAGGGTACTGAGCAGTTCTTC.

This clonotype is medium-sized in the sample. The chain combines TRBV10-3 with TRBJ1-1; tentative D call: TRBD1 (6 bases). Trimming removed 3 bases from V and 6 bases from J, with 8 bases in between. This CDR3 spans 12 amino acids. Per germline, CDR1 ENHRY and CDR2 SYGVKD. Here the CDR3 DNA reads TGTGCCATCAGTGAAGGGGGGGCTGAAGCTTTCTTT. Encoded protein: CAISEGGAEAFF.

The rearrangement links TRBV6-5 to TRBJ1-1; D gene uncertain. Germline V CDR1 and CDR2: MNHEY, SVGAGI. V gave up 0 bases and J gave up 1 base, with 6 bases separating them. This CDR3 region has 14 residues. CDR3 sequence: CASSYSSENTEAFF. The CDR3 coding sequence is TGTGCCAGCAGTTACTCATCAGAGAACACTGAAGCTTTCTTT.

The chain combines TRBV29-1 with TRBJ1-2; D uncertain. Germline V gene data show CDR1 as SQVTM and CDR2 as ANQGSEA. The germline V and J ends were trimmed by 7 bases and 8 bases, with 17 bases remaining between them. This CDR3 comprises 12 residues. The CDR3 sequence is CSAEMAGSGYTF. CDR3 nucleotides: TGCAGCGCCGAGATGGCGGGGTCAGGCTACACCTTC.

The rearrangement links TRBV19 to TRBJ2-1; 11 bases align to TRBD2. This CDR3 is 17 amino acids long. With 3 bases clipped from V and 4 bases from J, the junction kept 8 bases outside the gene matches. Germline CDR1 reads LNHDA; CDR2 reads SQIVND (reference sequence). The CDR3 DNA follows: TGTGCCAGTAGTATCGCGACTAGCGGGACGAAATACAATGAGCAGTTCTTC. This translates into CASSIATSGTKYNEQFF.

This sequence joins TRBV4-1 and TRBJ1-4; 7 bases align to TRBD1. This CDR3 comprises 15 residues. V gave up 6 bases and J gave up 4 bases; unmatched junction bases: 8. Germline lookup yields CDR1 MGHRA and CDR2 YSYEKL. This CDR3 reads CASSQLTGYNEKLFF. The CDR3 region has the DNA TGCGCCAGCAGTCAGCTGACAGGGTATAATGAAAAACTGTTTTTT.

This clonotype is deemed large. This chain connects TRBV12-3 or TRBV12-4 to TRBJ1-2; no clear D. The CDR3 runs 13 residues. Trimming stripped 6 bases from V and 7 bases from J, with 15 bases between. This CDR3 reads CASSLRPGLGYTF. The CDR3 nucleotides are TGTGCCAGCAGCCTTCGTCCAGGACTTGGCTACACCTTC.

This chain joins TRBV5-6 and TRBJ2-7; 14 bases are a match to TRBD2. Unmatched junction bases numbered 3, after V lost 4 bases and J lost 3 bases. This CDR3 region has 15 residues. Per germline, CDR1 SGHDT and CDR2 YYEEEE. CDR3 sequence reads: CASSPGLAGDYEQYF. The CDR3 nucleotides read TGTGCCAGCAGCCCGGGACTAGCGGGAGACTACGAGCAGTACTTC.

The chain has TRBV5-6 and TRBJ2-7, with TRBD1 identical over 9 bases. CDR1 and CDR2 (germline): SGHDT, YYEEEE. V was pared by 0 bases and J by 5 bases, with 9 bases of the junction left unmatched. The CDR3 spans 16 residues. The CDR3 DNA sequence: TGTGCCAGCAGCTTGGCCGGGACAGGGCAGGGCAACGAGCAGTACTTC. This encodes CASSLAGTGQGNEQYF.

The table lists this clonotype with a count of one. The J gene is TRBJ2-7, the V gene TRBV11-2; D is undetermined. Germline values: CDR1 SGHAT, CDR2 FQNNGV. V was trimmed by 0 bases and J by 0 bases, leaving 9 bases between them. The length of the CDR3 is 15 residues. CDR3 nucleotide sequence: TGTGCCAGCAGCTTAGATCCGGAAAGCTCCTACGAGCAGTACTTC. This translates into CASSLDPESSYEQYF.

In its sample, this clonotype was seen a few times. CDR3 sequence: CASSQDERESYEQYF. The CDR3 nucleotides are TGCGCCAGCAGCCAAGATGAACGAGAGTCCTACGAGCAGTACTTC. The chain combines TRBV4-1 with TRBJ2-7; no clear D gene. Germline values: CDR1 MGHRA, CDR2 YSYEKL. The CDR3 spans 15 residues. Trimming took 0 bases from V and 1 from J, leaving 10 bases between them.

Within the sample, this clonotype is medium-sized. The chain couples TRBV5-1 to TRBJ1-5; D ambiguous. The CDR3 sequence is 13 residues long. The germline gives CDR1 SGHRS, CDR2 YFSETQ. With 0 bases removed from V and 4 bases from J, the gap between germline ends came to 5 bases. Written as DNA, the CDR3 is TGCGCCAGCAGCTTGGTGGGAAATCAGCCCCAGCATTTT. Translating gives CASSLVGNQPQHF. Together with reference TRBV5-1 and TRBJ1-5, the CDR3 gives the full variable domain: KAGVTQTPRYLIKTRGQQVTLSCSPISGHRSVSWYQQTPGQGLQFLFEYFSETQRNKGNFPGRFSGRQFSNSRSEMNVSTLELGDSALYLCASSLVGNQPQHFGDGTRLSIL.

Sample share makes this clonotype large. The chain employs TRBV5-6 and TRBJ2-3; TRBD1 matches 8 bases. Germline V CDR1 and CDR2: SGHDT, YYEEEE. This CDR3 comprises 15 residues. V lost 3 bases and J lost 3; bases outside the gene matches: 6. The CDR3, as DNA: TGTGCCAGCAGCTGGCCAGGGGGCTTAACAGATACGCAGTATTTT. Its translation: CASSWPGGLTDTQYF.

This clonotype counts as medium-sized. The J gene is TRBJ1-2, the V gene TRBV18; D perhaps matches TRBD1 (6 bases). Trimming took 2 bases from V and 1 from J, leaving 8 bases between them. The length of the CDR3 is 14 residues. Germline assignment: CDR1 KGHSH and CDR2 LQKENI. CDR3 DNA: TGTGCCAGCTCACCAAGACAGGATAACTATGGCTACACCTTC. Its translation is CASSPRQDNYGYTF.